Following are 21 T cell receptor beta chains from one sample sequenced in a study of OX40 agonist ivuxolimab in advanced cancers. The data were produced by immunoSEQ multiplex PCR, yet TCRdb's version contains in-frame clones alone and is incomplete. The sample lists 50,000 to 75,000 clones, around 86% occurring once. Sequencing was performed on CD4+ or CD8+ T cells sorted from blood, taken in a trial of the OX40 agonist ivuxolimab. The receptors stem from an adult with an advanced solid tumor such as melanoma, head and neck, liver or kidney cancer.

This rearrangement joins TRBV28 to TRBJ2-7, with D unclear. Per germline, CDR1 MDHEN and CDR2 SYDVKM. Trimming removed 8 bases from V and 2 bases from J, with 13 bases in between. There are 13 residues in the CDR3. CDR3 residues: CASSPGSAYEQYF. The CDR3 nucleotides are TGTGCCAGCTCCCCCGGATCCGCCTACGAGCAGTACTTC.

The table lists this clone with a count of one. The J gene is TRBJ2-3, the V gene TRBV15; the match to TRBD2 covers 8 bases. Trimming cost V 0 bases and J 13 bases; bases outside gene matches: 6. The germline CDR1 and CDR2 sequences are LNHNV and YYDKDF (reference sequence). CDR3 length: 13 amino acids. The CDR3 nucleotides are TGTGCCACCAGCAGAGATTGGCGGGGGGCCGAGTATTTT. Translation gives CATSRDWRGAEYF.

The count of this clone is one. The V and J genes are TRBV10-1 and TRBJ2-7; 12 nucleotides agree with TRBD1. Trimming took 5 bases from V and 9 from J; bases not matched to a gene: 5. The CDR3 length is 13 residues. CDR1 and CDR2 from the germline V gene are WNHNN and SYGVQD (reference sequence). The CDR3 here is CASSRDRGLGQYF. CDR3 DNA sequence: TGCGCCAGCAGTCGGGACAGGGGGCTTGGGCAGTACTTC.

The chain has TRBV11-2 and TRBJ2-5; TRBD1 is a possible D gene (5 bases). With 3 bases removed from V and 2 bases from J, the gap between germline ends came to 13 bases. The CDR3 length is 15 residues. Germline assignment: CDR1 SGHAT and CDR2 FQNNGV. CDR3 bases: TGTGCCAGCAGCTTGACAGCGCCCCCACAAGAGACCCAGTACTTC. It encodes CASSLTAPPQETQYF.

The chain is built from TRBV19 and TRBJ1-2; no firm D call. Germline V gene lookup returns CDR1 LNHDA and CDR2 SQIVND (reference sequence). Between the trimmed V and J ends, which lost 7 bases and 6 bases, there was a span of 18 bases. This CDR3 comprises 14 residues. Here the CDR3 reads CASTNRAQGNGYTF. The CDR3 DNA sequence: TGTGCCAGTACCAACCGGGCCCAAGGGAATGGCTACACCTTC.

V gene TRBV7-2 combines with J gene TRBJ2-7; no clear D. CDR1 and CDR2 from the germline V gene are SGHTA and FQGNSA. The CDR3 totals 15 residues. The germline V and J ends were trimmed by 2 bases and 0 bases, with 11 bases remaining between them. CDR3 in amino acids: CASSLYWGSSYEQYF. CDR3 DNA sequence: TGTGCCAGCAGCTTATACTGGGGTAGCTCCTACGAGCAGTACTTC.

This clone has only a few counts. The chain links TRBV2 to TRBJ2-5; D may be TRBD1 (5 bases). The germline V and J ends were trimmed by 1 base and 5 bases, with 14 bases remaining between them. CDR1 is SNHLY, CDR2 FYNNEI, per germline. The CDR3 is 15 residues long. CDR3: CASSEGAGYPETQYF. CDR3 in DNA: TGTGCCAGCAGTGAAGGGGCAGGGTATCCGGAGACCCAGTACTTC. The full variable domain, rest sourced from reference TRBV2 and TRBJ2-5, is EPEVTQTPSHQVTQMGQEVILRCVPISNHLYFYWYRQILGQKVEFLVSFYNNEISEKSEIFDDQFSVERPDGSNFTLKIRSTKLEDSAMYFCASSEGAGYPETQYFGPGTRLLVL.

The chain carries TRBV9 and TRBJ2-2, with TRBD2 identical over 11 bases. The V and J ends lost 4 bases and 6 bases, in that order; junction bases with no gene match: 5. This CDR3 has 15 residues. CDR1 and CDR2 (germline): SGDLS, YYNGEE. In DNA form, the CDR3 reads TGTGCCAGCAGCCCTACTAGCGGGAGTGCCGGGGAGCTGTTTTTT. As protein: CASSPTSGSAGELFF.

The chain combines TRBV7-7 with TRBJ2-1; 8 bases match TRBD1. The CDR3 has 13 residues. Looked up from germline, CDR1 is SSHAT and CDR2 is FNYEAQ (reference sequence). V gave up 5 bases and J gave up 6 bases; unmatched junction bases: 3. CDR3 sequence: CASSRDRLNEQFF. The CDR3 DNA is TGTGCCAGCAGCCGGGACAGGCTCAATGAGCAGTTCTTC.

The table lists this clone with a few counts. The V gene is TRBV7-9, the J gene TRBJ1-2, with D possibly matching TRBD1 (6 bases). Germline assignment: CDR1 SEHNR and CDR2 FQNEAQ (reference sequence). Trimming removed 5 bases at V and 4 bases at J, with 14 bases between. This CDR3 region has 14 residues. Here the CDR3 reads CASSDTGSTYGYTF. CDR3 nucleotide sequence: TGTGCCAGCAGCGATACAGGGTCGACCTATGGCTACACCTTC.

The chain has TRBV6-1 and TRBJ2-7; a possible D gene is TRBD1 (6 bases). The CDR3 extends over 11 amino acids. The V gene's germline CDR1 is MNHNS and CDR2 SASEGT. V lost 6 bases and J lost 5, with 8 bases in between. CDR3 region: CASSWTDEQYF. The CDR3 DNA reads as TGTGCCAGCAGCTGGACAGACGAGCAGTACTTC.

This sequence joins TRBV2 and TRBJ2-1; a possible D gene is TRBD1 (5 bases). Between the trimmed V and J ends, which lost 2 bases and 4 bases, there was a span of 6 bases. The CDR3 covers 13 residues. Germline V gene lookup returns CDR1 SNHLY and CDR2 FYNNEI. The CDR3 loop reads CASSENRYNEQFF. CDR3 DNA sequence: TGTGCCAGCAGTGAAAACAGGTACAATGAGCAGTTCTTC.

The chain carries TRBV14 and TRBJ2-7; D is unclear. The ends were cut back, 3 bases at V and 4 bases at J, with 10 bases in the middle. CDR3 length: 13 amino acids. Per the germline V gene, CDR1 is SGHDN and CDR2 is FVKESK. CDR3 nucleotides: TGTGCCAGCAGCCACCTCGGCGAATACGAGCAGTACTTC. Protein: CASSHLGEYEQYF.

V and J are TRBV5-4 and TRBJ1-2, with D possibly TRBD1 on 6 matching bases. From germline, CDR1 is SGHNT and CDR2 YYREEE (reference sequence). The CDR3 has 16 amino acids. V lost 1 base and J 3 bases, leaving 16 bases between the germline ends. In DNA form, the CDR3 reads TGTGCCAGCAGCTTGCTCTGGGGGGCGGGCGACTATGGCTACACCTTC. Protein product: CASSLLWGAGDYGYTF.

The rearrangement joins TRBV25-1 to TRBJ1-2; no clear D. The germline CDR1 and CDR2 sequences are MGHDK and SYGVNS. V was pared by 4 bases and J by 7 bases, with 16 bases between. The CDR3 totals 14 residues. Here the CDR3 DNA reads TGTGCCAGCAGTGGGTTGTTAACGGGAAGTGGCTACACCTTC. This encodes CASSGLLTGSGYTF.

V gene TRBV4-3 combines with J gene TRBJ2-7; D unresolved. The CDR3 covers 13 residues. V was cut by 1 base and J by 7 bases, with 11 bases left in between. The V gene's germline CDR1 is LGHNA and CDR2 YSLEER. The CDR3 nucleotides read TGCGCCAGCAGCCAAGGGACGTCAAGGGAGCAGTACTTC. This encodes CASSQGTSREQYF.

In its sample, this clone was seen once. V usage is TRBV2 and J usage is TRBJ1-1; possibly TRBD1 for D (5 bases). Trimming took off 4 bases at V and 2 bases at J, with 14 bases between the two ends. This CDR3 region has 15 residues. Per germline, CDR1 SNHLY and CDR2 FYNNEI. CDR3: CASSATGTGNTEAFF. The CDR3 DNA sequence: TGTGCCAGCAGTGCTACAGGAACAGGTAACACTGAAGCTTTCTTT.

The rearrangement uses TRBV5-1 and TRBJ1-1; the match to TRBD1 covers 10 bases. The CDR3 is made up of 13 amino acids. The V gene end was trimmed by 7 bases and the J gene end by 4 bases; junction bases not matched to a gene: 4. Germline CDR1 SGHRS, CDR2 YFSETQ. Here the CDR3 DNA reads TGCGCCAGCGGGGGACAGGGGAGCACTGAAGCTTTCTTT. It codes for CASGGQGSTEAFF.

This clone was counted a single time. The chain has TRBV6-5 and TRBJ1-4, with D unresolved. This CDR3 has 15 residues. Germline-derived CDR1 and CDR2 are MNHEY and SVGAGI. Trimming pared 4 bases from V and 0 bases from J, leaving 9 bases between. CDR3: CASSLRFATNEKLFF. CDR3 sequence (DNA): TGTGCCAGCAGTTTACGATTTGCAACTAATGAAAAACTGTTTTTT.

The chain recombines TRBV10-3 with TRBJ2-7; weak D call: TRBD1 (6 bases). This CDR3 has 14 amino acids. CDR1 is ENHRY, CDR2 SYGVKD, per germline. The V end lost 7 bases, the J end lost 1 base, and 14 bases lay between the germline ends. The CDR3 is CAITKDRLSYEQYF. The CDR3 region has the DNA TGTGCCATCACTAAAGACAGGCTTTCCTACGAGCAGTACTTC.

The chain combines TRBV5-1 with TRBJ1-1, with D tentatively TRBD1 (5 bases). Deletions cut 1 base from V and 6 bases from J, with 13 bases between. The CDR3 sequence is 14 residues long. Germline V gene sequence: CDR1 SGHRS, CDR2 YFSETQ. The CDR3 bases are TGCGCCAGCAGCTTGCAGGGTATTCCTGCTGAAGCTTTCTTT. Protein product: CASSLQGIPAEAFF. The whole variable domain, remainder taken from reference TRBV5-1 and TRBJ1-1, is KAGVTQTPRYLIKTRGQQVTLSCSPISGHRSVSWYQQTPGQGLQFLFEYFSETQRNKGNFPGRFSGRQFSNSRSEMNVSTLELGDSALYLCASSLQGIPAEAFFGQGTRLTVV.